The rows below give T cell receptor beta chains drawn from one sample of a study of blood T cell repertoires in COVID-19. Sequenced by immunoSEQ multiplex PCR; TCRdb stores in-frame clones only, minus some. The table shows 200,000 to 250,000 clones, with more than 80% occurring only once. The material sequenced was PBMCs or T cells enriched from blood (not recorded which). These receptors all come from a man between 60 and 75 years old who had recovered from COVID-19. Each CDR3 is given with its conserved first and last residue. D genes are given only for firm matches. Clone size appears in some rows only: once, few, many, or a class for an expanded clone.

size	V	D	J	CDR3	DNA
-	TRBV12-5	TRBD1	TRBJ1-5	CASGPTGGQPQHF	TGTGCTAGTGGACCCACAGGGGGTCAGCCCCAGCATTTT
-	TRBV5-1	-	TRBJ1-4	CASSLGQGSEKLFF	TGCGCCAGCAGCTTGGGGCAGGGGAGTGAAAAACTGTTTTTT
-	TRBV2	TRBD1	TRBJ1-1	CASRGTANTEAFF	TGTGCCAGCAGGGGGACAGCGAACACTGAAGCTTTCTTT
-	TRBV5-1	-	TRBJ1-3	CASSPWDKSSSGNTIYF	TGCGCCAGCAGCCCATGGGACAAATCCAGCTCTGGAAACACCATATATTTT
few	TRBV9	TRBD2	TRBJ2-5	CASSGAGAIQETQYF	TGTGCCAGCAGCGGAGCGGGGGCCATTCAAGAGACCCAGTACTTC
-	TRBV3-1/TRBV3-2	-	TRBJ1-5	CASSQDRALSQPQHF	TGTGCCAGCAGCCAAGACAGGGCTTTGAGTCAGCCCCAGCATTTT
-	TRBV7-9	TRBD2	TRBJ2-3	CASSSPAGGSTDTQYF	TGTGCCAGCAGCAGTCCGGCCGGGGGGAGTACAGATACGCAGTATTTT
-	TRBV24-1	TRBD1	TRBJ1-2	CATSDSGQGDQRAGYTF	TGTGCCACCAGTGACTCGGGGCAGGGGGATCAGAGAGCTGGCTACACCTTC
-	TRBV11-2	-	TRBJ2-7	CASSFPGLKSYEQYF	TGTGCCAGCAGCTTTCCGGGACTTAAATCCTACGAGCAGTACTTC
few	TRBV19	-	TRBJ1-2	CASSIPGWEGYGYTF	TGTGCCAGTAGTATTCCGGGGTGGGAAGGCTATGGCTACACCTTC
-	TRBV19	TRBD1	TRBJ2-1	CASRSPGQGSDEQFF	TGTGCCAGTAGGTCACCGGGACAGGGATCCGATGAGCAGTTCTTC
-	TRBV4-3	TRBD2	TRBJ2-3	CASSQEGTSGGTDTQYF	TGCGCCAGCAGCCAAGAGGGGACTAGCGGGGGCACAGATACGCAGTATTTT
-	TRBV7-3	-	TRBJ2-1	CASSELVGEQFF	TGTGCCAGCAGCGAACTAGTCGGTGAGCAGTTCTTC
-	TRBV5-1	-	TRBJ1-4	CASSLVAGQREKLFF	TGCGCCAGCAGCTTGGTGGCAGGGCAGAGGGAAAAACTGTTTTTT
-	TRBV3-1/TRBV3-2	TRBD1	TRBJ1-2	CASSPVPGQGSDYGYTF	TGTGCCAGCAGCCCCGTCCCGGGACAGGGATCGGACTATGGCTACACCTTC
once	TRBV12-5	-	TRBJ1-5	CASGPRGPQHF	TGTGCTAGTGGTCCTCGGGGGCCCCAGCATTTT
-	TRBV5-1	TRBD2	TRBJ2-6	CASSLKWEGTSGANVLTF	TGCGCCAGCAGCTTGAAGTGGGAGGGCACCTCTGGGGCCAACGTCCTGACTTTC
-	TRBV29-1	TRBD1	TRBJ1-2	CSVEDQGVAGYTF	TGCAGCGTTGAAGATCAGGGGGTCGCTGGCTACACCTTC
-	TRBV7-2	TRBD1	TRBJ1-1	CASSVGQLNTEAFF	TGTGCCAGCAGCGTGGGACAGTTGAACACTGAAGCTTTCTTT
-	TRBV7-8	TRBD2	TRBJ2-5	CASSLEFGTSGGALPETQYF	TGTGCCAGCAGCTTAGAATTCGGGACTAGCGGGGGGGCCCTACCAGAGACCCAGTACTTC
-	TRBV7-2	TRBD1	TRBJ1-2	CASSPGTGMAYGYTF	TGTGCCAGCAGCCCGGGGACAGGGATGGCCTATGGCTACACCTTC
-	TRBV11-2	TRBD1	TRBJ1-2	CASSLDLVVRGQNYGYTF	TGTGCCAGCAGCTTAGATCTCGTAGTCAGGGGGCAAAACTATGGCTACACCTTC
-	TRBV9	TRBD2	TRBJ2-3	CASSVGRLAGVTDTQYF	TGTGCCAGCAGCGTAGGTCGACTAGCGGGGGTCACAGATACGCAGTATTTT
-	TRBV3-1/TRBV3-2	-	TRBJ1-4	CASSQMRGGAANEKLFF	TGTGCCAGCAGCCAAATGCGGGGGGGCGCTGCTAATGAAAAACTGTTTTTT
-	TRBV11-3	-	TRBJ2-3	CASSSAPPGRFTDTQYF	TGTGCCAGCAGCTCCGCCCCCCCAGGCCGATTCACAGATACGCAGTATTTT
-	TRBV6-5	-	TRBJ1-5	CASRGGGVNQPQHF	TGTGCCAGCAGGGGCGGAGGGGTGAATCAGCCCCAGCATTTT
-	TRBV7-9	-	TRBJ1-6	CASSLAANSPLHF	TGTGCCAGCAGCTTAGCAGCTAATTCACCCCTCCACTTT
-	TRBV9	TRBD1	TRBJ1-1	CASSVAGQSTEAFF	TGTGCCAGCAGCGTTGCGGGACAGAGCACTGAAGCTTTCTTT
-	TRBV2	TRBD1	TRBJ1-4	CASRRTGMANEKLFF	TGTGCCAGCCGCAGGACAGGAATGGCTAATGAAAAACTGTTTTTT
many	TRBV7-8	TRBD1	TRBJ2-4	CASSSGTGIAKNIQYF	TGTGCCAGCAGCTCGGGGACAGGGATAGCCAAAAACATTCAGTACTTC
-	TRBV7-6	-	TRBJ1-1	CASSFAQGDTEAFF	TGTGCCAGCAGCTTCGCACAGGGCGATACTGAAGCTTTCTTT
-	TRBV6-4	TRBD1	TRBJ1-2	CASRPGTGVDGYTF	TGTGCCAGCAGGCCCGGGACAGGGGTCGATGGCTACACCTTC
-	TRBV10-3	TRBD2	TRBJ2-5	CAISESGRGGRQETQYF	TGTGCCATCAGTGAGTCTGGACGGGGGGGTCGGCAAGAGACCCAGTACTTC
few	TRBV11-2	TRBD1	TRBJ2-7	CASTPGQGAYEQYF	TGTGCCAGCACCCCGGGACAGGGGGCTTACGAGCAGTACTTC
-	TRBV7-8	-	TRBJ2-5	CASSLGLADETQYF	TGTGCCAGCAGCTTAGGGTTAGCGGATGAGACCCAGTACTTC
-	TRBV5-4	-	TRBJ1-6	CASSLDPAANNSPLHF	TGTGCCAGCAGCTTGGATCCCGCGGCAAATAATTCACCCCTCCACTTT
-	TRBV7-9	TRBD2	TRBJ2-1	CASSLKRGGQDEQFF	TGTGCCAGCAGCTTAAAACGGGGGGGCCAAGATGAGCAGTTCTTC
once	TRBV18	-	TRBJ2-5	CASSPNFGETQYF	TGTGCCAGCTCACCTAATTTCGGGGAGACCCAGTACTTC
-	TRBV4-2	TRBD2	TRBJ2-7	CASSQDRLAGSYEQYF	TGTGCCAGCAGCCAAGACAGACTAGCGGGGTCCTACGAGCAGTACTTC
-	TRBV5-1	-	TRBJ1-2	CASSHGTEIGGYTF	TGCGCCAGCAGCCACGGGACTGAGATAGGAGGCTACACCTTC
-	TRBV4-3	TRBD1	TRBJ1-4	CASSSLRGPPNEKLFF	TGCGCCAGCAGCTCCTTAAGGGGGCCTCCAAATGAAAAACTGTTTTTT
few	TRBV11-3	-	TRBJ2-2	CASAMRNTGELFF	TGTGCCAGTGCAATGAGGAACACCGGGGAGCTGTTTTTT
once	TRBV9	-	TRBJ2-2	CASSPRTVNTGELFF	TGTGCCAGCAGCCCAAGGACTGTGAACACCGGGGAGCTGTTTTTT
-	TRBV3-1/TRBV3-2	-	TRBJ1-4	CASSRNVRAGITTNEKLFF	TGTGCCAGCAGCCGAAATGTGCGGGCAGGTATCACAACTAATGAAAAACTGTTTTTT
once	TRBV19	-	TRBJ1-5	CASSIGSSQGRLNQPQHF	TGTGCCAGTAGTATAGGGTCCTCTCAGGGGCGACTCAATCAGCCCCAGCATTTT
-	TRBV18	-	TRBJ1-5	CASSPIFRGQPQHF	TGTGCCAGCTCACCTATTTTTAGGGGTCAGCCCCAGCATTTT
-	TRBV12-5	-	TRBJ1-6	CASGFSPGNSPLHF	TGTGCTAGTGGTTTTTCCCCGGGGAATTCACCCCTCCACTTT
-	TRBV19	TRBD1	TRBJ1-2	CASSLPKGGRGLPNYGYTF	TGTGCCAGTAGTCTACCAAAGGGAGGCAGGGGGCTGCCTAACTATGGCTACACCTTC
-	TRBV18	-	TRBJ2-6	CASSPTREAGANVLTF	TGTGCCAGCTCCCCAACCAGGGAGGCTGGGGCCAACGTCCTGACTTTC
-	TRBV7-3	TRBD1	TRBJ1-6	CASSLMGQGDSPLHF	TGTGCCAGCAGCTTAATGGGACAGGGGGATTCACCCCTCCACTTT
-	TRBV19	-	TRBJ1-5	CASSTGHRQPQHF	TGTGCCAGTAGTACGGGACACCGGCAGCCCCAGCATTTT
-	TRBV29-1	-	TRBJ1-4	CSVEEGASGKLFF	TGCAGCGTTGAAGAGGGGGCTTCTGGCAAACTGTTTTTT
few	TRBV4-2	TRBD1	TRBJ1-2	CASSQRTGHYGYTF	TGTGCCAGCAGCCAAAGGACAGGGCATTATGGCTACACCTTC
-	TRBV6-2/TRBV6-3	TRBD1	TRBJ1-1	CASSYKGASTEAFF	TGTGCCAGCAGTTACAAGGGGGCCTCGACTGAAGCTTTCTTT
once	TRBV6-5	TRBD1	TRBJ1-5	CASSQGASNQPQHF	TGTGCCAGCAGTCAGGGGGCAAGCAATCAGCCCCAGCATTTT
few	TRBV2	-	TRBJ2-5	CASSETEETQYF	TGTGCCAGCAGCGAGACAGAAGAGACCCAGTACTTC
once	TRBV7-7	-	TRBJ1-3	CASSPLQGSGNTIYF	TGTGCTAGCAGCCCGCTCCAGGGGTCTGGAAACACCATATATTTT
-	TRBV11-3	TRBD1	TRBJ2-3	CASSKGDRASTDTQYF	TGTGCCAGCAGCAAAGGGGACAGGGCTAGCACAGATACGCAGTATTTT